One T cell receptor (beta chain) is described in this entry. This record comes from a study of blood T cell repertoires in COVID-19. Using immunoSEQ multiplex PCR, the repertoire was profiled, and TCRdb retains in-frame clones only, with some absent. There are 100,000 to 150,000 clones in the sample; around 80% occur only once, and more than 2% lies in the top ten. CDR1 DFQATT and CDR2 SNEGSKA come from the germline V gene (reference sequence). This CDR3 has 11 residues. V lost 5 bases to trimming and J lost 5 bases, with 9 bases between them. Sequencing was done on a sample of PBMCs or T cells enriched from blood (not recorded which). The gene calls are TRBV20-1 and TRBJ2-5; weak D call: TRBD2 (5 bases). The origin of this receptor is a man aged 40-55 years with acute COVID-19. The CDR3 reads CSAFKRETQYF. CDR3 coding DNA: TGCAGTGCTTTTAAGCGGGAGACCCAGTACTTC.